This entry is about one TCR beta chain. Its antigen is unidentified. The primer mix had 60 Vbeta and 13 Jbeta primers. Using immunoSEQ multiplex PCR, the repertoire was profiled, and TCRdb retains in-frame clones only, with some absent. The sample lists 100,000 to 150,000 clones, about 74% occurring once. Each donor was healthy, and each was a bone marrow donor. The sample comes from a study of cytomegalovirus exposure and HLA in healthy donors. The CDR3 runs to 14 residues. Germline values: CDR1 MNHNS, CDR2 SASEGT. Trimming took off 3 bases at V and 3 bases at J, with 9 bases between the two ends. Whole-study results and caveats: Rare TCR sequences dominated, though some public TCRs recurred in many donors. Most of the TCR beta V segments (in an earlier analysis) were productive either about 87% or about 30% of the time. Association of a missense DCLRE1C variant with TCR beta V- and J-gene trimming was reported in a later analysis.

This receptor was identified in a woman aged 45-65 years in good health and CMV-seropositive. Sequencing used PBMCs. The chain carries TRBV6-1 and TRBJ2-4; a weak D match, TRBD2 (5 bases). DNA for the CDR3: TGTGCCAGCAGTGATCTGGGAGTCAAAAACATTCAGTACTTC. Its protein product is CASSDLGVKNIQYF.